The T cell receptor beta chain under discussion was sequenced for a study of blood T cell repertoires in COVID-19 (TCRdb year 2020). Regarding the study in general: Samples covering the acute and convalescent phases of COVID-19 were provided by collaborators in the United States, Italy and Spain. Deeply sampled blood TCRbeta repertoires from subjects exposed to, actively infected with, or recovered from COVID-19 were included in the dataset. Nearly every sample came with metadata listing a de-identified subject ID, COVID-19 status, age in years and sex. Samples were obtained from the ongoing ImmuneRACE study (first 160 participants) and from 1,254 subjects provided by 6 global collaborators. The repertoires were released in a freely available public database intended as a resource for research on the immune response to SARS-CoV-2. Where available, HLA class I and class II types were taken from metadata supplied by the sample provider and were not determined by assay-based typing. The material from the prospective study consisted of cDNA or gDNA derived from T cells, B-cell-depleted T cells, or PBMCs. The investigation overall reported the following: The quantity of clinical and demographic metadata differed by source and by participant and was supplied without curation.

The immunoSEQ Assay, a bias-controlled multiplex PCR, was used to amplify TCRbeta CDR3 regions from genomic DNA. In the original analysis: The number of nucleated cells in each sample was estimated from the amplification of reference gene primers within the assay. Sequence reads were collapsed and filtered to measure the absolute abundance of every unique TCRbeta CDR3 rearrangement. For each sample, productive Simpson clonality was calculated by taking the square root of Simpson's diversity index across productive rearrangements. TCRdb stores this immuneACCESS table with in-frame sequences only. Part of the clones is absent; in the studies checked, under half of the shortfall reflects unresolved V genes, and no reason is known for the rest. V, J and clone size are taken as reported in that table, and D and trimming were inferred from the DNA itself. Counted in this sample were over 200,000 clones; 65% to 85% of them appeared once. Around 1.3% of the sample is taken by the ten largest.

At one collaborating source in Seattle, patients were enrolled during active infection and were followed longitudinally through the course of disease. Whole blood was collected in K2EDTA tubes by collaborating institutions according to the institutions' own protocols. Collaborator samples were shipped for TCRbeta analysis as frozen whole blood, isolated PBMCs, or DNA extracted from either sample type. CDR1 and CDR2 were assigned from the germline V gene as MDHEN and SYDVKM. The CDR3 numbers 18 residues from cysteine through phenylalanine. Only CDR3 DNA is held: 54 bases, read in frame from base 1. Trimmed from V: 6 bases; trimmed from J: 0 bases; junction bases lacking a gene match: 11. In the case of this clone: The specificity of this receptor is unknown. No base-level quality is on record; no much larger clone is a single base apart.

This receptor was taken from a woman in her thirties with COVID-19, enrolled during active disease. The chain is made from TRBV28 and TRBJ2-5; a stretch of 12 junction bases matches TRBD2. Sequenced: peripheral blood. The CDR3 protein sequence reads: CASRDGLAGSRYQETQYF. The sequenced DNA is TGTGCCAGCAGAGACGGACTAGCGGGGTCTCGTTACCAAGAGACCCAGTACTTC.